This T cell receptor (beta chain) was sequenced during a study of T cell repertoires in cytomegalovirus infection. This clonotype was detected ten times or more. TCRdb re-called the reads with MiXCR, one entry per CDR3 protein. The table records about 130,000 distinct CDR3 sequences, less than 9.5% of them present only once. CDR3 size: 14 residues. Losses at the gene ends were 3 bases for V and 3 bases for J; bases not matched to a gene: 4. CDR1 and CDR2 (germline): SEHNR, FQNEAQ (reference sequence). The receptor comes from a human donor in good health (CMV status not recorded). Some clones in this sample may be carry-over from other donors' samples. This rearrangement joins TRBV7-9 to TRBJ2-7; 8 nucleotides agree with TRBD2. The sequencing sample was made of PBMCs. CDR3 in amino acids: CASSFRTSFYEQYF. CDR3 in DNA: TGTGCCAGCAGCTTCAGGACTAGCTTCTACGAGCAGTACTTC.